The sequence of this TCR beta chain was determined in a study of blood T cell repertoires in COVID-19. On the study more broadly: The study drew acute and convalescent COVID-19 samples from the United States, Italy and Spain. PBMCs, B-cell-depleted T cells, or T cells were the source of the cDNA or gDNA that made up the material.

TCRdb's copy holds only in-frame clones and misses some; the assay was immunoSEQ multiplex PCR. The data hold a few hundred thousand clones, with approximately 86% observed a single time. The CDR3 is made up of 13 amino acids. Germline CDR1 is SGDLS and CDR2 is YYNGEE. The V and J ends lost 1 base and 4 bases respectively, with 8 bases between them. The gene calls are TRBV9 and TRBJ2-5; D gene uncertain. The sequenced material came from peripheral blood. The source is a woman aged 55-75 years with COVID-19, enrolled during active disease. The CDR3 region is CASSVTSGETQYF. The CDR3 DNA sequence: TGTGCCAGCAGCGTAACGTCGGGAGAGACCCAGTACTTC.